These 23 T cell receptor beta chains share one sample of origin, sequenced in a study of T-cell memory formation after mild COVID-19. TCRdb passed the 5' RACE reads through MiXCR, listing each CDR3 protein once. The sample yields 400,000 or so distinct CDR3 sequences, around 20% seen once. The sequenced material came from PBMCs or a T cell subset sorted from them (not recorded which). All receptors come from an adult woman who had mild COVID-19 (a few samples of this study predate the infection). Cell type and time point are not known.

This sequence joins TRBV24-1 and TRBJ2-7, with D perhaps being TRBD1 or TRBD2 (5 bases each). The CDR3 has 13 residues. Germline V gene data show CDR1 as KGHDR and CDR2 as SFDVKD. With 0 bases removed from V and 3 bases from J, the gap between germline ends came to 5 bases. CDR3 DNA sequence: TGTGCCACCAGTGATTTGGGGGGCTACGAGCAGTACTTC. Residues: CATSDLGGYEQYF.

This clonotype was recorded a few times. The genes are TRBV7-9 and TRBJ1-2, with D maybe TRBD1 (5 bases). Trimming shortened V by 4 bases and J by 4 bases, and 7 bases separated the two germline ends. Germline V gives CDR1 SEHNR, CDR2 FQNEAQ (reference sequence). The CDR3 sequence is 12 residues long. The CDR3: CASSSTVYGYTF. CDR3 DNA sequence: TGTGCCAGCAGCTCGACAGTCTATGGCTACACCTTC.

The V and J genes are TRBV7-9 and TRBJ2-5; possible D gene TRBD2, 6 bases. The CDR3 is 13 amino acids. CDR1 and CDR2 (germline): SEHNR, FQNEAQ (reference sequence). V shed 6 bases and J shed 3 bases, with 11 bases lying between them. CDR3 protein: CASRGTSKETQYF. The CDR3 nucleotides are TGTGCCAGCAGAGGGACTTCCAAAGAGACCCAGTACTTC.

This clonotype was counted ten times or more. CDR3 nucleotides: TGTGCCAGCTCATCGGGATCCCATACGCAGTATTTT. Amino acids: CASSSGSHTQYF. This rearrangement joins TRBV18 to TRBJ2-3, with a tentative D call TRBD2 (5 bases). Germline V CDR1 and CDR2: KGHSH, LQKENI. Trimming cost V 5 bases and J 7 bases, with 10 bases left between them. This CDR3 has 12 residues.

The chain uses TRBV7-6 and TRBJ2-5, with 8 bases aligning to TRBD1. Unmatched junction bases numbered 3, after V lost 4 bases and J lost 5 bases. Germline lookup yields CDR1 SGHVS and CDR2 FNYEAQ. This CDR3 region has 13 residues. CDR3 nucleotide sequence: TGTGCCAGCAGCTCCAACAGGGGGGAGACCCAGTACTTC. Amino acid sequence: CASSSNRGETQYF. Full variable domain (remainder filled in from reference TRBV7-6 and TRBJ2-5): GAGVSQSPRYKVTKRGQDVALRCDPISGHVSLYWYRQALGQGPEFLTYFNYEAQQDKSGLPNDRFSAERPEGSISTLTIQRTEQRDSAMYRCASSSNRGETQYFGPGTRLLVL.

There are many counts of this clonotype. In nucleotides, the CDR3 is TGTGCCACCAGTGATTCCGGGACTATGAGGTATGAGCAGTTCTTC. Protein product: CATSDSGTMRYEQFF. J is TRBJ2-1 and V is TRBV24-1; 7 nucleotides line up with TRBD2. V gave up 2 bases and J gave up 8 bases; unmatched junction bases: 8. Per germline, CDR1 KGHDR and CDR2 SFDVKD. The CDR3 totals 15 residues.

The chain recombines TRBV9 with TRBJ2-3; 7 nucleotides agree with TRBD2. CDR1 is SGDLS, CDR2 YYNGEE, per germline. The ends lost 5 bases at V and 2 bases at J; junction bases unmatched: 8. The CDR3 covers 15 residues. The CDR3 DNA reads TGTGCCAGCAGTAACCTAGCGGACTACACAGATACGCAGTATTTT. Amino acid sequence: CASSNLADYTDTQYF.

The chain links TRBV5-4 to TRBJ1-1; D uncertain. The length of the CDR3 is 13 residues. Germline CDR1 and CDR2: SGHNT and YYREEE (reference sequence). V was cut by 4 bases and J by 4 bases, with 11 bases left in between. This CDR3 reads CASSPGTSTEAFF. CDR3 coding DNA: TGTGCCAGCAGCCCCGGTACTAGCACTGAAGCTTTCTTT.

The chain combines TRBV18 with TRBJ1-2, with D perhaps TRBD1 (6 bases). V was trimmed by 0 bases and J by 7 bases, leaving 15 bases between them. CDR1 and CDR2 from the germline V gene are KGHSH and LQKENI. CDR3 length: 15 residues. The CDR3 nucleotides are TGTGCCAGCTCACCACCGCAGGGGCGAGTCGGTGGCTACACCTTC. Protein: CASSPPQGRVGGYTF.

The chain uses TRBV3-1 and TRBJ2-1; 9 bases are a match to TRBD2. Losses at the gene ends were 3 bases for V and 2 bases for J; bases not matched to a gene: 8. This CDR3 comprises 17 residues. Per the germline V gene, CDR1 is LGHDT and CDR2 is YNNKEL (reference sequence). CDR3 coding DNA: TGTGCCAGCAGCCATTCTCCTCCTAGCGGGACCTACAATGAGCAGTTCTTC. Residues: CASSHSPPSGTYNEQFF.

This clonotype has just a few counts. The J gene is TRBJ1-3, the V gene TRBV5-1, with 9 nucleotides matching TRBD1. Germline CDR1 SGHRS, CDR2 YFSETQ. The ends lost 4 bases at V and 4 bases at J; junction bases unmatched: 6. The CDR3 sequence is 15 residues long. The CDR3 DNA reads as TGCGCCAGCAGCCGGACAGGGGTCGGGGGAAACACCATATATTTT. Its protein is CASSRTGVGGNTIYF. The full variable domain, completed using reference TRBV5-1 and TRBJ1-3, is KAGVTQTPRYLIKTRGQQVTLSCSPISGHRSVSWYQQTPGQGLQFLFEYFSETQRNKGNFPGRFSGRQFSNSRSEMNVSTLELGDSALYLCASSRTGVGGNTIYFGEGSWLTVV.

This clonotype was counted between two and nine times. The rearrangement joins TRBV27 to TRBJ2-2; D is unclear. Germline CDR1 is MNHEY and CDR2 is SMNVEV (reference sequence). The CDR3 sequence is 19 residues long. The V and J ends lost 4 bases and 4 bases respectively, with 25 bases between them. DNA for the CDR3: TGTGCCAGCAGTTCCCCAGTCGGGTCAATTGCCGGGTCCACCGGGGAGCTGTTTTTT. It codes for CASSSPVGSIAGSTGELFF.

This clonotype has a handful of counts. The chain employs TRBV7-6 and TRBJ2-1; perhaps D is TRBD1 or TRBD2 (5 bases each). Trimming removed 6 bases at V and 5 bases at J, with 17 bases between. CDR3 length: 15 residues. Germline V CDR1 and CDR2: SGHVS, FNYEAQ. CDR3 residues: CASRFTPGPNNEQFF. The CDR3 DNA reads as TGTGCCAGCAGGTTCACGCCGGGACCCAACAATGAGCAGTTCTTC.

The chain links TRBV9 to TRBJ2-3, with 10 nucleotides matching TRBD1. The CDR3 runs 16 residues. Unmatched junction bases numbered 5, after V lost 4 bases and J lost 0 bases. Looked up from germline, CDR1 is SGDLS and CDR2 is YYNGEE. The CDR3 region is CASSPGTGVSTDTQYF. DNA for the CDR3: TGTGCCAGCAGCCCAGGGACAGGGGTCAGCACAGATACGCAGTATTTT.

The chain employs TRBV12-3 or TRBV12-4 and TRBJ2-1; 8 nucleotides align to TRBD2. The V gene end was trimmed by 5 bases and the J gene end by 3 bases; junction bases not matched to a gene: 12. The CDR3 consists of 17 residues. Here the CDR3 reads CASSTLAGGGLYNEQFF. CDR3 coding DNA: TGTGCCAGCAGTACCTTGGCGGGAGGAGGCCTCTACAATGAGCAGTTCTTC.

This clonotype was found a few times. This chain uses TRBV4-1 with TRBJ1-1; D might be TRBD1 (6 bases). Trimming removed 1 base at V and 2 bases at J, with 11 bases between. Germline lookup yields CDR1 MGHRA and CDR2 YSYEKL. There are 15 residues in the CDR3. The CDR3: CASSQAQGRNTEAFF. CDR3 DNA: TGCGCCAGCAGCCAAGCCCAGGGGAGAAACACTGAAGCTTTCTTT.

The rearrangement joins TRBV12-3 or TRBV12-4 to TRBJ2-1; 11 bases line up with TRBD2. This CDR3 comprises 14 residues. After removal of 2 bases from V and 10 bases from J, the junction contained 4 bases not matched to a gene. For the CDR3, the DNA is TGTGCCAGCAGTTTAACTAGCGGGAGTGGGGAGCAGTTCTTC. As protein: CASSLTSGSGEQFF.

This clonotype was detected many times. One end of the junction fails to match germline, which may point to a read error. The chain recombines TRBV7-9 with TRBJ2-4; the D gene is possibly TRBD2 (5 bases). This CDR3 has 12 residues. The germline CDR1 and CDR2 sequences are SEHNR and FQNEAQ (reference sequence). CDR3 sequence (DNA): TGTGCCAGCAGCCCCCGCGAAGCACTAGTTCGGTTC. Its translation is CASSPREALVRF.

J is TRBJ2-1 and V is TRBV6-2 or TRBV6-3; D perhaps matches TRBD2 (6 bases). V dropped 6 bases and J dropped 2 bases, with 11 bases sitting between them. The CDR3 is 14 amino acids. Per the germline V gene, CDR1 is MNHEY and CDR2 is SVGEGT. CDR3 sequence (DNA): TGTGCCAGCAGAATAGCGGTCCCCTACAATGAGCAGTTCTTC. Protein: CASRIAVPYNEQFF.

This clonotype was counted a few times. The J gene is TRBJ1-4, the V gene TRBV5-1; 7 bases map to TRBD1. CDR3 length: 14 amino acids. After removal of 3 bases from V and 8 bases from J, the junction contained 7 bases not matched to a gene. CDR1 and CDR2 (germline): SGHRS, YFSETQ. CDR3 coding DNA: TGCGCCAGCAGCTCAGGGGGGGCCGTGGAAAAACTGTTTTTT. The encoded protein is CASSSGGAVEKLFF.

This clonotype came up a few times. This chain uses TRBV7-9 with TRBJ2-1; D may be TRBD2 (5 bases). CDR3 size: 14 residues. Deletions cut 2 bases from V and 6 bases from J, with 11 bases between. Germline V gene data show CDR1 as SEHNR and CDR2 as FQNEAQ (reference sequence). In DNA form, the CDR3 reads TGTGCCAGCAGCTTACATCGTACTAGCAATGAGCAGTTCTTC. Translated, it gives CASSLHRTSNEQFF.

Regarding this clonotype: Given a much more abundant clone one base away, this may be a read error. The V call is TRBV6-1, the J call TRBJ2-3, with TRBD2 matching over 11 bases. The CDR3 sequence is 15 residues long. V was clipped by 4 bases and J by 2 bases; unmatched bases: 2. In germline, CDR1 is MNHNS, CDR2 SASEGT. This CDR3 reads CASSATSGITDTQYF. CDR3 coding DNA: TGTGCCAGCAGTGCGACTAGCGGGATCACAGATACGCAGTATTTT.

The chain links TRBV15 to TRBJ1-1; D gene ambiguous. Germline values: CDR1 LNHNV, CDR2 YYDKDF (reference sequence). Trimming pared 8 bases from V and 8 bases from J, leaving 21 bases between. The CDR3 sequence is 14 residues long. CDR3 amino acids: CATAVGPRTGEAFF. DNA for the CDR3: TGTGCCACCGCTGTAGGACCCAGAACCGGGGAAGCTTTCTTT.